Detailed here is one T cell receptor (beta chain). This record comes from a study of tumor-infiltrating lymphocytes in primary liver carcinoma. RNA isolated from unsorted whole blood supplied the blood RNA, with germline DNA also extracted. From around 500 ng of total RNA, TCR beta-specific cDNA was reverse-transcribed using a constant-region primer. Nested multiplex PCR, run for three rounds with slightly modified ARM-PCR, yielded TCR beta libraries. Forward primers for TRBV1-TRBV30 and a C-beta reverse primer served the first two PCR rounds, at about 10 cycles each. TCRdb independently ran MiXCR on the multiplex PCR reads; one entry per CDR3 protein. The repertoire holds fewer than 400,000 distinct CDR3 sequences, with more than 55% as singletons. This CDR3 comprises 15 residues. Germline loops: CDR1 GTSNPN, CDR2 SVGIG (reference sequence). The trim removed 3 bases at V and 7 bases at J, leaving 10 bases unmatched.

Input material: peripheral blood. This TCR was sampled from a man aged 35 to 55 with primary liver carcinoma and hepatitis B virus infection. This sequence joins TRBV30 and TRBJ2-2, with TRBD2 matching 8 bases. In nucleotides, the CDR3 is TGTGCCTGGAGATCGGGCGGGAGGAGGTTCGGGGAGCTGTTTTTT. Protein product: CAWRSGGRRFGELFF.